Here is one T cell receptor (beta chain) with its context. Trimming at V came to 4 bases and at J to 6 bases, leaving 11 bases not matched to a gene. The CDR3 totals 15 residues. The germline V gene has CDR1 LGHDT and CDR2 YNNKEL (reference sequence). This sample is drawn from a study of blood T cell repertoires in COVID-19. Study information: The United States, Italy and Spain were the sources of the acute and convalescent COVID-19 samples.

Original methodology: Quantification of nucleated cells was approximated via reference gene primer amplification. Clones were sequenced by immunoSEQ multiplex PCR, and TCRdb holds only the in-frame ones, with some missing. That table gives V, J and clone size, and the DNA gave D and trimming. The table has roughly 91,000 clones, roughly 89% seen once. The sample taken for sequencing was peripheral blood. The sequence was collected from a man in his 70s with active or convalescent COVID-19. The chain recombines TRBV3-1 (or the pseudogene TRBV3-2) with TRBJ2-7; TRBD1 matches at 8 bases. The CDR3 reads CASSPLRGLVGEQYF. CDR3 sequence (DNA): TGTGCCAGCAGCCCTCTCAGGGGGCTAGTCGGCGAGCAGTACTTC.